This T cell receptor (beta chain) comes out of a study of blood T cell repertoires in COVID-19 (TCRdb year 2020). Regarding the complete study: The collaborator samples originated in the United States, Italy and Spain and spanned the acute and convalescent phases of COVID-19. The prospective study material was composed of cDNA or gDNA derived from T cells, B-cell-depleted T cells, or PBMCs. The dataset comprised deeply sampled blood TCRbeta repertoires from subjects exposed to, actively infected with, or recovered from COVID-19. The repertoires were released in a freely available public database intended as a resource for research on the immune response to SARS-CoV-2. Samples were obtained from the ongoing ImmuneRACE study (first 160 participants) and from some 1,300 subjects provided by 6 global collaborators. The sample metadata nearly always contained a de-identified subject ID, COVID-19 status, age in years and sex. Where HLA class I and class II types were available, the types were taken from metadata supplied by the sample provider, not from assay-based typing. Here is what the overall study found, with its caveats: The quantity of clinical and demographic metadata differed by source and by participant and was supplied without curation.

This clone was recorded only once. Its antigen remains undetermined. No quality values exist for individual bases; no much larger clone is one base distant. The immunoSEQ Assay, a bias-controlled multiplex PCR, was used to amplify TCRbeta CDR3 regions from genomic DNA. Regarding the original processing steps: Nucleated cell counts per sample were estimated from amplification of reference gene primers within the assay. To quantify the absolute abundance of each unique TCRbeta CDR3 rearrangement, sequence reads were collapsed and filtered. For each sample, productive Simpson clonality was calculated as the square root of Simpson's diversity index over productive rearrangements. The table was pulled from immuneACCESS by TCRdb, which kept in-frame rearrangements only. Such tables lose some clones; where checked, under half of the loss comes from unresolved V genes, and the rest has no known cause. The V and J calls and clone size come from that table; D and trimming were worked out from the DNA. The sample table shows 150,000 or so clones, and roughly 73% are seen once. The ten largest clones add up to roughly 9% of the sample.

At the junction V is shortened by 2 bases and J by 0 bases, with 5 bases in between. CDR1 SGHKS and CDR2 YYEKEE are derived from the germline V gene (reference sequence). The CDR3 measures 13 amino acids from cysteine to phenylalanine. Only the CDR3 region is kept as DNA, spanning 39 bases read in frame from base 1. Whole blood was collected in K2EDTA tubes by collaborating institutions according to the institutions' own protocols. For TCRbeta analysis, collaborator samples were shipped as frozen whole blood, as isolated PBMCs, or as DNA extracted from either sample type. The rearranged segments are TRBV5-5 and TRBJ2-5; the D gene is unclear. Sample: peripheral blood. The TCR originated in a woman aged 45-65 years with active or convalescent COVID-19. The CDR3 region reads CASSFRYQETQYF. Read as DNA, the sequence is TGTGCCAGCAGCTTTCGGTACCAAGAGACCCAGTACTTC.